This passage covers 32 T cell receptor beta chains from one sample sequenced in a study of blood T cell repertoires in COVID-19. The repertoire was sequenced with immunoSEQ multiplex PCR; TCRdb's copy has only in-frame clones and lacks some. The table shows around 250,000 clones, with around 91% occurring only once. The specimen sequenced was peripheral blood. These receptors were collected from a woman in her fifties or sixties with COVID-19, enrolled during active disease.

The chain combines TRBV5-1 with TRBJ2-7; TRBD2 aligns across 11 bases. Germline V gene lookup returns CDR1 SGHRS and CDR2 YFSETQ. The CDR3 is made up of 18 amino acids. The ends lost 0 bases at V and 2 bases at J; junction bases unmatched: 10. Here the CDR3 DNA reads TGCGCCAGCAGCTTGGCTCTAGCGGGGGGCCCTATCGCCTACGAGCAGTACTTC. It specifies CASSLALAGGPIAYEQYF.

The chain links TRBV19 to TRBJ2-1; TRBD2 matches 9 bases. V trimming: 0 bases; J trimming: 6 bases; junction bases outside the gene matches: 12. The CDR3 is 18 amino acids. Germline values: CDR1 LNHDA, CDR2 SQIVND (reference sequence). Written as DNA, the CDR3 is TGTGCCAGTAGTATAGATCGGAGTAGCGGGGGTTCCATCAATGAGCAGTTCTTC. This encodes CASSIDRSSGGSINEQFF.

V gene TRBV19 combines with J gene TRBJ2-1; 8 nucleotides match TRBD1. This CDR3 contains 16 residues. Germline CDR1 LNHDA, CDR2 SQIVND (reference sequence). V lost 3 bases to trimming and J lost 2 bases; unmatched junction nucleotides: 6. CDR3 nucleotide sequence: TGTGCCAGTAGTATTGGGACAGGCAGAACCTACAATGAGCAGTTCTTC. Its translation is CASSIGTGRTYNEQFF.

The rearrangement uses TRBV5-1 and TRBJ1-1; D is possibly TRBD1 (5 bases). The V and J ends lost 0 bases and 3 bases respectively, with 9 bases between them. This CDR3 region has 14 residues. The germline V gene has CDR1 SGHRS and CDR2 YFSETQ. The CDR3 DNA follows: TGCGCCAGCAGCTTGGTAGGGGCAGACACTGAAGCTTTCTTT. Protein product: CASSLVGADTEAFF.

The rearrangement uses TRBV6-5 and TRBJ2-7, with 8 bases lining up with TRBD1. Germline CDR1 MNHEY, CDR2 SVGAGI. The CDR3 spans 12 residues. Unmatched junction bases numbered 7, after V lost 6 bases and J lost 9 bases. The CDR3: CASSLTGGVQYF. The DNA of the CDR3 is TGTGCCAGCAGCCTCACAGGGGGAGTGCAGTACTTC.

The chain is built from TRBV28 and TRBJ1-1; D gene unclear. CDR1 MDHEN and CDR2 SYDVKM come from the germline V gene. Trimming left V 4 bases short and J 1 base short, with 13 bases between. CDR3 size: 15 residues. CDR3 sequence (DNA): TGTGCCAGCAGTTCCCCCTGGAGCGGGAACACTGAAGCTTTCTTT. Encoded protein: CASSSPWSGNTEAFF.

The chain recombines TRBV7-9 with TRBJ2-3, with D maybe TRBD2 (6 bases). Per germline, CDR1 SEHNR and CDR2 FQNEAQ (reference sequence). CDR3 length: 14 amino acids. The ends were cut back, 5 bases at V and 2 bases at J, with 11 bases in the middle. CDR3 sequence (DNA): TGTGCCAGCAGCCCCGGAGGGTACACAGATACGCAGTATTTT. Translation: CASSPGGYTDTQYF. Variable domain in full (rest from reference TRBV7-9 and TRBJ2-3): DTGVSQNPRHKITKRGQNVTFRCDPISEHNRLYWYRQTLGQGPEFLTYFQNEAQLEKSRLLSDRFSAERPKGSFSTLEIQRTEQGDSAMYLCASSPGGYTDTQYFGPGTRLTVL.

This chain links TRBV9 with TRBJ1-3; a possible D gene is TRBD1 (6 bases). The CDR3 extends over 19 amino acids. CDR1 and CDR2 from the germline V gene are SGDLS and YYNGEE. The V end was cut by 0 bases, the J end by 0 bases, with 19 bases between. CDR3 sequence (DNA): TGTGCCAGCAGCGTAGCACTCGGGGGGCGAGCGGGCTCTGGAAACACCATATATTTT. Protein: CASSVALGGRAGSGNTIYF.

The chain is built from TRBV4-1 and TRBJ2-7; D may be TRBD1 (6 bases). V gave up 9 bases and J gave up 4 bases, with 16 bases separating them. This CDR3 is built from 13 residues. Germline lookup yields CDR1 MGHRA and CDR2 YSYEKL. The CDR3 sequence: CASTPGAGYEQYF. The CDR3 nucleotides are TGCGCCAGTACCCCAGGGGCTGGGTACGAGCAGTACTTC.

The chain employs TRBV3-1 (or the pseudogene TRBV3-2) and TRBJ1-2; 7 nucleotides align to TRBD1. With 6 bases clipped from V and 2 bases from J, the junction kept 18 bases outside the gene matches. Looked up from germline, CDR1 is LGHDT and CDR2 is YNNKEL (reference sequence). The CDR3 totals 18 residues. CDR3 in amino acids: CASSQTPQRTGPNYGYTF. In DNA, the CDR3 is TGTGCCAGCAGTCAAACCCCCCAACGGACAGGCCCGAACTATGGCTACACCTTC.

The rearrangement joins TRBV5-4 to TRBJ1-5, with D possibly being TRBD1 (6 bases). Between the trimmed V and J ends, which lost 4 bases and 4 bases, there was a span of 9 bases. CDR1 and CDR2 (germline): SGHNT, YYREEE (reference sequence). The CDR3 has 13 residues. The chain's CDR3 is CASSRDNNQPQHF. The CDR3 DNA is TGTGCCAGCAGCCGGGACAATAATCAGCCCCAGCATTTT.

The DNA of the CDR3 is TGTGCCAGTAGTATGTCGACTTCCTACAATGAGCAGTTCTTC. Translating it yields CASSMSTSYNEQFF. V is TRBV19 and J is TRBJ2-1; D remains ambiguous. Per germline, CDR1 LNHDA and CDR2 SQIVND (reference sequence). V lost 3 bases, J lost 1 base, and 7 bases lay in between. The CDR3 has 14 residues.

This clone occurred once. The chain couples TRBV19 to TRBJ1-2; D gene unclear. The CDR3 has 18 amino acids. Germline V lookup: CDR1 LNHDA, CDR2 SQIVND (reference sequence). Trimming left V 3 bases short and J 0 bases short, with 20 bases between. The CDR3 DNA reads TGTGCCAGTAGTATCACATTCGCCTCTAGCACTTCTAACTATGGCTACACCTTC. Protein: CASSITFASSTSNYGYTF. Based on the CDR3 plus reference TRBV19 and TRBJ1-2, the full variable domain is DGGITQSPKYLFRKEGQNVTLSCEQNLNHDAMYWYRQDPGQGLRLIYYSQIVNDFQKGDIAEGYSVSREKKESFPLTVTSAQKNPTAFYLCASSITFASSTSNYGYTFGSGTRLTVV.

The CDR3 spells CASSTGGAGYNQPQHF. The CDR3 DNA is TGTGCCAGCAGTACAGGGGGCGCAGGTTACAATCAGCCCCAGCATTTT. The V gene is TRBV2, the J gene TRBJ1-5, with TRBD1 identical over 9 bases. V shed 5 bases and J 3 bases; nucleotides not matched to a gene: 8. Germline-derived CDR1 and CDR2 are SNHLY and FYNNEI. The CDR3 runs to 16 residues.

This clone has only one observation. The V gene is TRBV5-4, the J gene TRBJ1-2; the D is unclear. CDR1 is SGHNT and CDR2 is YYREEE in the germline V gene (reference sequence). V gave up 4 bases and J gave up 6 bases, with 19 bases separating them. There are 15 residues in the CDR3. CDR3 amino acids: CASSPGIPGVHGYTF. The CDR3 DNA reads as TGTGCCAGCAGCCCGGGGATTCCCGGGGTACATGGCTACACCTTC.

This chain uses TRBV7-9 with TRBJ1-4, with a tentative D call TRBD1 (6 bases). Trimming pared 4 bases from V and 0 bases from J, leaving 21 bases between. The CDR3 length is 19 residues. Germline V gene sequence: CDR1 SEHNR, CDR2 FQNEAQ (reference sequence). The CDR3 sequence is CASSYPRGRGGATNEKLFF. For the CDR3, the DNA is TGTGCCAGCAGCTACCCCAGGGGCCGGGGGGGAGCAACTAATGAAAAACTGTTTTTT. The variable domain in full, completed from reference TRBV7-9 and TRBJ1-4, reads DTGVSQNPRHKITKRGQNVTFRCDPISEHNRLYWYRQTLGQGPEFLTYFQNEAQLEKSRLLSDRFSAERPKGSFSTLEIQRTEQGDSAMYLCASSYPRGRGGATNEKLFFGSGTQLSVL.

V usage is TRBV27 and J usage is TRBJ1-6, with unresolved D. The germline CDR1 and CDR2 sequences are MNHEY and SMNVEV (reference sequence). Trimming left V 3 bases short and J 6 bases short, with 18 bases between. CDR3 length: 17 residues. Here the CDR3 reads CASSFLKELRVNSPLHF. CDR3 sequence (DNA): TGTGCCAGCAGTTTTCTGAAGGAGTTGAGGGTTAATTCACCCCTCCACTTT.

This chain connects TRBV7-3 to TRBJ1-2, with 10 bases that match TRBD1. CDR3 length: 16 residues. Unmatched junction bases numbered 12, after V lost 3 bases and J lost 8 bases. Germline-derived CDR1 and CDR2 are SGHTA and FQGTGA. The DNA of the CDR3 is TGTGCCAGCAGCTTTACCGGGACAGGGGCGATTGGGGGCTACACCTTC. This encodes CASSFTGTGAIGGYTF.

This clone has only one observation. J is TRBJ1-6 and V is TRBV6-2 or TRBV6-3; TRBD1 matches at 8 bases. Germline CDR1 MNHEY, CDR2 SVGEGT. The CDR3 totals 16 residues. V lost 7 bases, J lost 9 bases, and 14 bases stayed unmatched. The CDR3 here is CASTYSPRGLVSPLHF. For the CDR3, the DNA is TGTGCCAGCACCTACTCGCCCAGGGGGCTTGTTTCACCCCTCCACTTT.

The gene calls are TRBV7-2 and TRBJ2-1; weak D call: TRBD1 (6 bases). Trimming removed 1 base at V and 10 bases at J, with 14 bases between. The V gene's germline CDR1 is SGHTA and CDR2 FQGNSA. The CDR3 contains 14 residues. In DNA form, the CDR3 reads TGTGCCAGCAGCTTAGAGTTGGGCCAGGGGGAGCAGTTCTTC. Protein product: CASSLELGQGEQFF.

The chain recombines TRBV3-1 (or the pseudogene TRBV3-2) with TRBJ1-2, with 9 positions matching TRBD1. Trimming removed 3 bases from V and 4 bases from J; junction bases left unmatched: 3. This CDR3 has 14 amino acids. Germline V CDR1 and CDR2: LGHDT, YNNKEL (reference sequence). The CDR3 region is CASSQTTGGYGYTF. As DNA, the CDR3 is TGTGCCAGCAGCCAGACGACAGGGGGCTATGGCTACACCTTC.

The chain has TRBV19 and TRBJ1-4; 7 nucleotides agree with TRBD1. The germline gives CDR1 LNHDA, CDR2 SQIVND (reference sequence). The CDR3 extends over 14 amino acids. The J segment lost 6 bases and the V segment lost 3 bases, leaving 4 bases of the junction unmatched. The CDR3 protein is CASSIVGQDEKLFF. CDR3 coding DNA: TGTGCCAGTAGTATCGTCGGACAGGATGAAAAACTGTTTTTT. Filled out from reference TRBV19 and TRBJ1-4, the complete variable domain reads DGGITQSPKYLFRKEGQNVTLSCEQNLNHDAMYWYRQDPGQGLRLIYYSQIVNDFQKGDIAEGYSVSREKKESFPLTVTSAQKNPTAFYLCASSIVGQDEKLFFGSGTQLSVL.

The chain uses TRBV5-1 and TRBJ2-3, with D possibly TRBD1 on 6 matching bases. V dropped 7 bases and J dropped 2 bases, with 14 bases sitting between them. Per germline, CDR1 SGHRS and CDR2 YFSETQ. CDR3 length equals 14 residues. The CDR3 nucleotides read TGCGCCAGCTCCGTGGGGGCCCCCACAGATACGCAGTATTTT. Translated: CASSVGAPTDTQYF.

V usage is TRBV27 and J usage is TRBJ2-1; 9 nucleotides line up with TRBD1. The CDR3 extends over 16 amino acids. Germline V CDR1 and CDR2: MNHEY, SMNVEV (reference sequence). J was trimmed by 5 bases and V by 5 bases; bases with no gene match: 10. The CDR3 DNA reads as TGTGCCAGCAGTAACCCCGGGGACAGGGTGAACAATGAGCAGTTCTTC. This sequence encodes CASSNPGDRVNNEQFF.

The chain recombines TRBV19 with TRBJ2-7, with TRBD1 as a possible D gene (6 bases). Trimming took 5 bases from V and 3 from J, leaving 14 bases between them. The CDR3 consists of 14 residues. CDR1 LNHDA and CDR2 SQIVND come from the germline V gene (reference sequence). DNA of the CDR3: TGTGCCAGTAGTGCGGCAGGGGCATTCTACGAGCAGTACTTC. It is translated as CASSAAGAFYEQYF. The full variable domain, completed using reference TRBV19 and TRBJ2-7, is DGGITQSPKYLFRKEGQNVTLSCEQNLNHDAMYWYRQDPGQGLRLIYYSQIVNDFQKGDIAEGYSVSREKKESFPLTVTSAQKNPTAFYLCASSAAGAFYEQYFGPGTRLTVT.

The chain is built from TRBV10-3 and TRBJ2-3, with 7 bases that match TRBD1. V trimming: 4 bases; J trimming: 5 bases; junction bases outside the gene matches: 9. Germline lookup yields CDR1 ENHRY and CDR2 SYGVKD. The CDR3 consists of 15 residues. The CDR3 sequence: CAISGTGLGGDTQYF. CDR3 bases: TGTGCCATCAGTGGGACAGGCCTAGGGGGAGATACGCAGTATTTT.

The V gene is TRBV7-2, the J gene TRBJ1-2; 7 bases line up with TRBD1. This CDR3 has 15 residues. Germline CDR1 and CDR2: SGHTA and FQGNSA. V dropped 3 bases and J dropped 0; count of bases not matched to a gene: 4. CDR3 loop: CASSFDRVSNYGYTF. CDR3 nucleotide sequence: TGTGCCAGCAGCTTCGACAGGGTTTCTAACTATGGCTACACCTTC.

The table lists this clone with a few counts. Here the CDR3 reads CASSLRVENTEAFF. CDR3 sequence (DNA): TGTGCCAGCAGCCTCAGGGTGGAGAACACTGAAGCTTTCTTT. The genes are TRBV9 and TRBJ1-1, with a weak D call TRBD1 (5 bases). Germline CDR1 is SGDLS and CDR2 is YYNGEE. Trimming shortened V by 4 bases and J by 1 base, and 11 bases separated the two germline ends. The CDR3 sequence is 14 residues long.

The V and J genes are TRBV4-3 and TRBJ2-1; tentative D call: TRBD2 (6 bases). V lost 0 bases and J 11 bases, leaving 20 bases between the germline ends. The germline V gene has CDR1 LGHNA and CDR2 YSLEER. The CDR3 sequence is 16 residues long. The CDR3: CASSQEPPGTPAQQFF. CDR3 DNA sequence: TGCGCCAGCAGCCAAGAACCCCCAGGGACTCCCGCTCAGCAGTTCTTC.

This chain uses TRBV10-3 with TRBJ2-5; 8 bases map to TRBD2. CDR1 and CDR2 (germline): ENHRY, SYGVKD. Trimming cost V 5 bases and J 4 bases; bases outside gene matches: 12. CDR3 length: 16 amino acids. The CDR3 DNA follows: TGTGCCATCAGTTTTCGGGACGGGGGGGCCCGAGAGACCCAGTACTTC. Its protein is CAISFRDGGARETQYF.

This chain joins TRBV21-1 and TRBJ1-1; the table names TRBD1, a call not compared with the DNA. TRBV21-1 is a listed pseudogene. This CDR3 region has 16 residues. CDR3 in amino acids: CASSKECNRGLSEAFF. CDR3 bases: TGTGCCAGCAGCAAAGAATGTAACAGGGGGCTTTCTGAAGCTTTCTTT.

The CDR3 nucleotides read TGTGCCACCCGCGGGAAGACCCTATACGAGCAGTACTTC. Translation: CATRGKTLYEQYF. J is TRBJ2-7 and V is TRBV6-5; possible D gene TRBD2, 6 bases. The V and J ends lost 10 bases and 4 bases respectively, with 17 bases between them. Germline V CDR1 and CDR2: MNHEY, SVGAGI. The CDR3 length is 13 residues.